This T cell receptor (beta chain) comes out of a study of T-cell memory formation after mild COVID-19. On the study more broadly: Most TCR clusters belonged to a single donor. Study results and caveats: Day 15 to 85 contracting clones showed balanced CD4/CD8; day 15 to 37 expanders favored CD4+. CD4+ clones that contracted lay mainly in CM and EM; CD8+ ones lay in EMRA.

V was clipped by 6 bases and J by 0 bases; unmatched bases: 10. The CDR3 spans 17 residues. The germline V gene encodes CDR1 ENHRY and CDR2 SYGVKD. This clonotype appeared a few times. Its antigen is unidentified. 5'RACE, which relied on constant-segment primers, yielded TCR alpha and TCR beta cDNA libraries carrying sample barcodes and UMIs. TCRdb called the 5' RACE reads again in MiXCR, with one record for every CDR3 protein. Here the sample spans around 200,000 distinct CDR3 sequences, approximately 17% being singletons. Sequencing input: PBMCs or a T cell subset sorted from them (not recorded which). This sequence joins TRBV10-3 and TRBJ1-2; TRBD1 agrees at 10 bases. The sequence was obtained from a man aged 18-30 years who had mild COVID-19 (a few samples of this study predate the infection). Cell type and time point are not known. The CDR3 DNA is TGTGCCATCAGGCCGGGACAGGGGAACGGGGCTAACTATGGCTACACCTTC. It translates to CAIRPGQGNGANYGYTF.